The rows below give T cell receptor beta chains drawn from one sample of a study of T cell repertoires in cytomegalovirus infection. TCRdb used MiXCR to reprocess the reads, holding one entry per CDR3 protein. The sample contains about 530,000 distinct CDR3 sequences, 26% of which appear only once. The source material was PBMCs. Receptor source: a human donor in good health (CMV status not recorded). Some clones in this sample may be carry-over from other donors' samples. Each CDR3 is given with its conserved first and last residue. The order of the fields is V gene, J gene, CDR3 length, CDR3 protein.

TRBV10-3	TRBJ1-4	16	CATSQILTGGEEKLFF
TRBV10-3	TRBJ2-1	13	CAISEQTGREQFF
TRBV10-3	TRBJ2-7	13	CAISGTGLSEQYF
TRBV7-8	TRBJ1-4	15	CASSSAGGAREKLFF
TRBV27	TRBJ2-2	13	CASRTGRSGELFF
TRBV6-5	TRBJ1-1	14	CASSYVRPNTEAFF
TRBV18	TRBJ2-5	16	CASSPILRQGQETQYF
TRBV4-1	TRBJ2-7	15	CASSQDFGGMDEQYF
TRBV6-5	TRBJ1-5	13	CASIPTENQPQHF
TRBV6-5	TRBJ1-6	14	CAARGTGGNSPLHF
TRBV25-1	TRBJ2-1	15	CASSEFASGPIEQFF
TRBV4-2	TRBJ2-3	14	CASSKQEQEIAQYF
TRBV19	TRBJ1-1	16	CASRATGSHLNTEAFF
TRBV11-1	TRBJ2-5	15	CASSPDRGRQETQYF
TRBV6-2/TRBV6-3	TRBJ2-3	20	CASSYLTLANGAGRTDTQYF
TRBV7-8	TRBJ1-5	17	CASSDGGQALSNQPQHF
TRBV24-1	TRBJ1-5	14	CATSDSRSNQPQHF
TRBV20-1	TRBJ1-2	12	CSASTSNYGYTF
TRBV7-6	TRBJ2-7	14	CASSSPPRAHEQYF